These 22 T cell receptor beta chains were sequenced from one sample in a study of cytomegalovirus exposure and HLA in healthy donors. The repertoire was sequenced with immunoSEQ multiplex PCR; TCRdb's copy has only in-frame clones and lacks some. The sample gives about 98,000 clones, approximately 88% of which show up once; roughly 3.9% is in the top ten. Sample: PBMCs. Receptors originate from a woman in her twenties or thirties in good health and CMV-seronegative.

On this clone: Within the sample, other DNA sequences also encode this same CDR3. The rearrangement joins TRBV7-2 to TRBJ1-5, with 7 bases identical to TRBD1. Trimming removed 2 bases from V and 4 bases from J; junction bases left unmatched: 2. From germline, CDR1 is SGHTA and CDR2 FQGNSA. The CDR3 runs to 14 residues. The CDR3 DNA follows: TGTGCCAGCAGCTTAACAGGGGAAAATCAGCCCCAGCATTTT. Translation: CASSLTGENQPQHF.

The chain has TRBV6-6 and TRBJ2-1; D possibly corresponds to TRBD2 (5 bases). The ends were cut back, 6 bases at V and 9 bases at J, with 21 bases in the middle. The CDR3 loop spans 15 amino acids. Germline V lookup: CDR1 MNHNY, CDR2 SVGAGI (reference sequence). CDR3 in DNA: TGTGCCAGCAGGAACCCTCGGCGGGCCGAGTTTGAGCAGTTCTTC. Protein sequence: CASRNPRRAEFEQFF.

CDR3 DNA sequence: TGCGCCTCAGCGGGGGGTAATGGGCCGCAAGAGACCCAGTACTTC. It translates to CASAGGNGPQETQYF. This rearrangement joins TRBV5-1 to TRBJ2-5, with TRBD2 matching over 9 bases. This CDR3 is 15 amino acids long. J gave up 2 bases and V 10 bases, and 12 bases lay outside the gene matches. CDR1 is SGHRS and CDR2 is YFSETQ in the germline V gene.

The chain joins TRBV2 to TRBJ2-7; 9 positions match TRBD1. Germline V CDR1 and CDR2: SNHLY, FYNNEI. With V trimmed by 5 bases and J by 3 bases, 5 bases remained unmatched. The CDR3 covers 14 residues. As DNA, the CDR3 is TGTGCCAGCAGTACCGGGACAGGGAGCTACGAGCAGTACTTC. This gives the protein CASSTGTGSYEQYF. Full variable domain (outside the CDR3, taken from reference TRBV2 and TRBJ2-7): EPEVTQTPSHQVTQMGQEVILRCVPISNHLYFYWYRQILGQKVEFLVSFYNNEISEKSEIFDDQFSVERPDGSNFTLKIRSTKLEDSAMYFCASSTGTGSYEQYFGPGTRLTVT.

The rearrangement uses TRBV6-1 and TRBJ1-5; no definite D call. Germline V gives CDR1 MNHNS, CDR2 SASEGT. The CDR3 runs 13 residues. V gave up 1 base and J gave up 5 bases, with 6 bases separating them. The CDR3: CASSEGVDQPQHF. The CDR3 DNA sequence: TGTGCCAGCAGTGAAGGAGTCGATCAGCCCCAGCATTTT.

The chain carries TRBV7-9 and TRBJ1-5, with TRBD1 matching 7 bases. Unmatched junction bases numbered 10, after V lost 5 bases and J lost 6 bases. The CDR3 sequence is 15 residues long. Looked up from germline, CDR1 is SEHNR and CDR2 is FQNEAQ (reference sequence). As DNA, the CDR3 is TGTGCCAGCAGCCCAACAGGGGCGCCCGGTCAGCCCCAGCATTTT. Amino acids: CASSPTGAPGQPQHF.

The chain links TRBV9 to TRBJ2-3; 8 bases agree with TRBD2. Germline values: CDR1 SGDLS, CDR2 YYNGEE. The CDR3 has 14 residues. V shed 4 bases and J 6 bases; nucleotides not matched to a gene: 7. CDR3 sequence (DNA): TGTGCCAGCAGCTGGGCCGGGGGGGCGGATACGCAGTATTTT. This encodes CASSWAGGADTQYF.

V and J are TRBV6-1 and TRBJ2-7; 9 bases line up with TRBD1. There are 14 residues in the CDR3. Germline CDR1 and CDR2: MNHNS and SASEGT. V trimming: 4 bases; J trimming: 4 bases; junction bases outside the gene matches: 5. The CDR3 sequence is CASSVGGQGYEQYF. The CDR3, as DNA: TGTGCCAGCAGTGTTGGGGGACAGGGATACGAGCAGTACTTC.

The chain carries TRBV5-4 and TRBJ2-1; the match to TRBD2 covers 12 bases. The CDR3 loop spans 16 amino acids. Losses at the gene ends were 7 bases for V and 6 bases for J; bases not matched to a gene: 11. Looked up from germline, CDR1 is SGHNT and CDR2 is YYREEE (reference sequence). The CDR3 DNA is TGTGCCAGCGGGGCTCGACTAGCGGGAGACCCCAATGAGCAGTTCTTC. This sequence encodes CASGARLAGDPNEQFF.

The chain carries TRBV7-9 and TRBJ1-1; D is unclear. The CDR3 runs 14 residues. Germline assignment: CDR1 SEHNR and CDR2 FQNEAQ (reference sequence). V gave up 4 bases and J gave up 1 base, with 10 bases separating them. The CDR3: CASSSEGRNTEAFF. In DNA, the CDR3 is TGTGCCAGCAGCTCAGAGGGTAGGAACACTGAAGCTTTCTTT. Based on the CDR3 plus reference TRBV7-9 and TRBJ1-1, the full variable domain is DTGVSQNPRHKITKRGQNVTFRCDPISEHNRLYWYRQTLGQGPEFLTYFQNEAQLEKSRLLSDRFSAERPKGSFSTLEIQRTEQGDSAMYLCASSSEGRNTEAFFGQGTRLTVV.

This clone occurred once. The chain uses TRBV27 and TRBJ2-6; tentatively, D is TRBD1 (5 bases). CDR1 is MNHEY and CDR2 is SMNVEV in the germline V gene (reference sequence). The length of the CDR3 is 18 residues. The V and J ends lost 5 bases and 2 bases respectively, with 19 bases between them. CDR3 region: CASSPRTRIWAGANVLTF. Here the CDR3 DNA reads TGTGCCAGCAGTCCCCGGACACGTATCTGGGCTGGGGCCAACGTCCTGACTTTC. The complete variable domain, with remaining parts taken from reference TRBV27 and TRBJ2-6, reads EAQVTQNPRYLITVTGKKLTVTCSQNMNHEYMSWYRQDPGLGLRQIYYSMNVEVTDKGDVPEGYKVSRKEKRNFPLILESPSPNQTSLYFCASSPRTRIWAGANVLTFGAGSRLTVL.

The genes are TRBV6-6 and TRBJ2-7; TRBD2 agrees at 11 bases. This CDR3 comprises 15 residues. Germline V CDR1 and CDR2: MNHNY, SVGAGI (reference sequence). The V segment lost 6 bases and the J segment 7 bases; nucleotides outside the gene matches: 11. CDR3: CASSPLAGGPGEQYF. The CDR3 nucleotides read TGTGCCAGCAGCCCCCTAGCGGGGGGCCCGGGGGAGCAGTACTTC.

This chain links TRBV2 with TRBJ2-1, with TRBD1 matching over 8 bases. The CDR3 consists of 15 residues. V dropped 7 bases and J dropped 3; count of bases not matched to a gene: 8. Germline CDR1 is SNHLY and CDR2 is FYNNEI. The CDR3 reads CASTRQGIRYNEQFF. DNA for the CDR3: TGTGCCAGCACCCGACAGGGGATACGCTACAATGAGCAGTTCTTC. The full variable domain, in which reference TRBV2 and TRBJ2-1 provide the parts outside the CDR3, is EPEVTQTPSHQVTQMGQEVILRCVPISNHLYFYWYRQILGQKVEFLVSFYNNEISEKSEIFDDQFSVERPDGSNFTLKIRSTKLEDSAMYFCASTRQGIRYNEQFFGPGTRLTVL.

As DNA, the CDR3 is TGTGCCACGGAGGCTGTTTTCGGACAGCCCCAGCATTTT. Its translation: CATEAVFGQPQHF. The genes are TRBV28 and TRBJ1-5, with D uncertain. The CDR3 runs to 13 residues. Germline lookup yields CDR1 MDHEN and CDR2 SYDVKM. Trimming stripped 10 bases from V and 7 bases from J, with 17 bases between.

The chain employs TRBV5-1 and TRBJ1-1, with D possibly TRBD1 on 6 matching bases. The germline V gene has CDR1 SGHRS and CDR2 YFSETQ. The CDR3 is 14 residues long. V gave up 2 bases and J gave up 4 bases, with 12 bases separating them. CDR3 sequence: CASSLQGLGTEAFF. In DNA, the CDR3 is TGCGCCAGCAGCTTACAGGGATTGGGCACTGAAGCTTTCTTT.

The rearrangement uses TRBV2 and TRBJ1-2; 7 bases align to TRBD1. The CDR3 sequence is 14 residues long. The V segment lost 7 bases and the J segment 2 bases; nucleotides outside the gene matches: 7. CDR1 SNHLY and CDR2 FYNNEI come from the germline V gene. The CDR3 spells CASNRDRENYGYTF. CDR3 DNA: TGTGCCAGCAATCGGGACAGAGAGAACTATGGCTACACCTTC.

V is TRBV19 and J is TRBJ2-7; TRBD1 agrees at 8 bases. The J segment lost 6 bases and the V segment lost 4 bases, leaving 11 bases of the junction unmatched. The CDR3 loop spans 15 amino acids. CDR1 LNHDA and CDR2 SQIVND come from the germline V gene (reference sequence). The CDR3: CASSTAGTGVIEQYF. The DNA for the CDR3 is TGTGCCAGTAGTACAGCCGGGACAGGCGTAATCGAGCAGTACTTC.

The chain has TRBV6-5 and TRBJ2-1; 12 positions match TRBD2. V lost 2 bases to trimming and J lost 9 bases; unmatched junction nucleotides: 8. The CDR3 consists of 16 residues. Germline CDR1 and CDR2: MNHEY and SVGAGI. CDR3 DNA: TGTGCCAGCAGTTACACCGAACTGGGACTAGCGGGTGAGCAGTTCTTC. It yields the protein CASSYTELGLAGEQFF.

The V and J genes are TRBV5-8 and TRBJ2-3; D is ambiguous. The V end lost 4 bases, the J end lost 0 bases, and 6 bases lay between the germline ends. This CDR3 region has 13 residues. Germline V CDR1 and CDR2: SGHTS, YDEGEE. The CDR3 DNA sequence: TGTGCCAGCAGCGTCTACAGCACAGATACGCAGTATTTT. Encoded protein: CASSVYSTDTQYF.

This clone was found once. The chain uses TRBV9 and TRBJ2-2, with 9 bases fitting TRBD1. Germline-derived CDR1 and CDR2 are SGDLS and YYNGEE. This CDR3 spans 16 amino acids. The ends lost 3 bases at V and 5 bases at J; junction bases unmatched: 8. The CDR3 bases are TGTGCCAGCAGCGCTCGAGGACAGGGGCCGACCGGGGAGCTGTTTTTT. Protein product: CASSARGQGPTGELFF.

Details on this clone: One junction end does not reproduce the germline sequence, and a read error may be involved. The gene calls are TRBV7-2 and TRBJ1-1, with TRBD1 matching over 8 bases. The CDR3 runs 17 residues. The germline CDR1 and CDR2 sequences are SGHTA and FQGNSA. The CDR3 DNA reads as TGTGCCAGCAGCTTAGTCGGGATATGGACAGGGAACGCTGAAGCTTTCTTT. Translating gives CASSLVGIWTGNAEAFF.

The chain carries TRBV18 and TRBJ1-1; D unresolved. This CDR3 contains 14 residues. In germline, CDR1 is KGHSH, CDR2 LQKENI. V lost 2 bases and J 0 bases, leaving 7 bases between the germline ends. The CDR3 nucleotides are TGTGCCAGCTCACCAGAAGCGGTGAACACTGAAGCTTTCTTT. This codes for CASSPEAVNTEAFF.